These T cell receptor beta chains were read from a single sample in a study of blood T cell repertoires in COVID-19. Only in-frame clones appear in the TCRdb table, and some are missing; sequencing was by immunoSEQ multiplex PCR. This sample has fewer than 120,000 clones, with 88% found just once. Sequencing was performed on peripheral blood. Receptors were obtained from a woman aged 45 to 65 with acute or convalescent COVID-19. Both conserved end residues are part of each CDR3. D genes are given only for firm matches. Clone sizes are given selectively: once, few, many, or a class where the clone is expanded.

cdr3_aa: CASSETHGSIYGYTF
clone_size: once
v_call: TRBV6-1
d_call: NA

cdr3_aa: CSASETSGRYEQYF
clone_size: NA
v_call: TRBV20-1
d_call: TRBD2

cdr3_aa: CASQITGSSYNEQFF
clone_size: once
v_call: TRBV19
d_call: NA

cdr3_aa: CASRDRVGDRPQHF
clone_size: NA
v_call: TRBV2
d_call: TRBD1

cdr3_aa: CSVRTGGRGYTF
clone_size: NA
v_call: TRBV29-1
d_call: TRBD1

cdr3_aa: CASSIFESLYNEQFF
clone_size: few
v_call: TRBV19
d_call: NA

cdr3_aa: CASIPRGGAGNTIYF
clone_size: NA
v_call: TRBV19
d_call: NA

cdr3_aa: CASSLGTFPQNSPLHF
clone_size: NA
v_call: TRBV7-2
d_call: NA

cdr3_aa: CASSPLGQGASNEKLFF
clone_size: NA
v_call: TRBV18
d_call: TRBD1

cdr3_aa: CATSATSGRAMMNEQFF
clone_size: NA
v_call: TRBV24-1
d_call: TRBD2

cdr3_aa: CASRPTGGSNEKLFF
clone_size: NA
v_call: TRBV6-5
d_call: TRBD1

cdr3_aa: CASSLPPVPTGGYTF
clone_size: NA
v_call: TRBV5-8
d_call: NA

cdr3_aa: CASSQGDSRTNYGYTF
clone_size: NA
v_call: TRBV4-2
d_call: TRBD1

cdr3_aa: CASSSGGSYEQYF
clone_size: NA
v_call: TRBV5-1
d_call: NA

cdr3_aa: CASSSEAGSYNEQFF
clone_size: NA
v_call: TRBV7-6
d_call: TRBD2

cdr3_aa: CASSRDSTGYTF
clone_size: NA
v_call: TRBV19
d_call: TRBD1

cdr3_aa: CASLAGPTYNEQFF
clone_size: NA
v_call: TRBV5-6
d_call: TRBD2

cdr3_aa: CATSDWTSGRRGNEQFF
clone_size: once
v_call: TRBV24-1
d_call: TRBD2

cdr3_aa: CASGQGTLYGYTF
clone_size: NA
v_call: TRBV2
d_call: NA

cdr3_aa: CASTRGREGYNEQFF
clone_size: NA
v_call: TRBV11-2
d_call: TRBD2

cdr3_aa: CASRRLAGDQETQYF
clone_size: NA
v_call: TRBV11-2
d_call: TRBD2

cdr3_aa: CASSLGPGLAGVETQYF
clone_size: NA
v_call: TRBV13
d_call: TRBD2

cdr3_aa: CASSLLTGNEQFF
clone_size: NA
v_call: TRBV7-9
d_call: NA

cdr3_aa: CASSLAGVGEQYF
clone_size: NA
v_call: TRBV5-1
d_call: NA

cdr3_aa: CASSSVTGAGGELFF
clone_size: NA
v_call: TRBV6-5
d_call: TRBD1

cdr3_aa: CASKAGRETQYF
clone_size: NA
v_call: TRBV5-1
d_call: NA

cdr3_aa: CASSTGLAGGGETQYF
clone_size: NA
v_call: TRBV9
d_call: TRBD2

cdr3_aa: CASRSPPDTQYF
clone_size: NA
v_call: TRBV27
d_call: NA

cdr3_aa: CASRTTGSGEKLFF
clone_size: NA
v_call: TRBV27
d_call: TRBD1

cdr3_aa: CASSYSEGPHNEQFF
clone_size: NA
v_call: TRBV6-5
d_call: NA

cdr3_aa: CASIPQGWGNTIYF
clone_size: NA
v_call: TRBV6-5
d_call: NA

cdr3_aa: CASSPADRGTSNEKLFF
clone_size: NA
v_call: TRBV9
d_call: TRBD1

cdr3_aa: CASRLAGGNYEQYF
clone_size: few
v_call: TRBV19
d_call: TRBD2

cdr3_aa: CATSLGASGQETQYF
clone_size: NA
v_call: TRBV24-1
d_call: NA

cdr3_aa: CATSGGSGTGGNEQFF
clone_size: NA
v_call: TRBV15
d_call: TRBD1